Below are 26 T cell receptor beta chains sequenced from a single sample in a study of T cells in tumors after PD-1 blockade. Clones were sequenced by immunoSEQ multiplex PCR, and TCRdb holds only the in-frame ones, with some missing. The top ten hold more than 25% of the sample, which has around 13,000 clones, around 68% seen once. This sample comprised tumor tissue, obtained before anti-PD-1 treatment. The receptors stem from a human donor with cutaneous squamous cell carcinoma.

This clone was observed a handful of times. CDR3 in amino acids: CASSFLQGLFF. In DNA form, the CDR3 reads TGTGCCAGCAGTTTTCTACAGGGTCTATTCTTC. The chain recombines TRBV28 with TRBJ2-1, with D perhaps matching TRBD1 (6 bases). From germline, CDR1 is MDHEN and CDR2 SYDVKM. This CDR3 comprises 11 residues. Trimming stripped 3 bases from V and 16 bases from J, with 13 bases between.

Here the CDR3 reads CASSSIESGSQQYF. CDR3 coding DNA: TGTGCCAGCAGTAGCATTGAATCCGGGAGCCAGCAGTACTTC. The chain couples TRBV6-2 or TRBV6-3 to TRBJ2-7; TRBD2 might be the D (6 bases). Deletions cut 5 bases from V and 8 bases from J, with 19 bases between. The CDR3 has 14 amino acids. Germline V gene sequence: CDR1 MNHEY, CDR2 SVGEGT.

The J gene is TRBJ1-1, the V gene TRBV5-6, with D unclear. Trimming took off 4 bases at V and 1 base at J, with 20 bases between the two ends. This CDR3 region has 17 residues. The germline CDR1 and CDR2 sequences are SGHDT and YYEEEE. CDR3 bases: TGTGCCAGCAGCCCAGGATTTGGGGTAACTGGGAACACTGAAGCTTTCTTT. This codes for CASSPGFGVTGNTEAFF.

The chain is built from TRBV5-1 and TRBJ1-2; TRBD1 might be the D (6 bases). V was trimmed by 2 bases and J by 3 bases, leaving 8 bases between them. Germline CDR1 is SGHRS and CDR2 is YFSETQ. This CDR3 has 13 residues. CDR3 sequence: CASSLPGDYGYTF. The CDR3 region has the DNA TGCGCCAGCAGCTTACCAGGGGACTATGGCTACACCTTC.

The chain is built from TRBV7-9 and TRBJ1-5, with D possibly being TRBD1 (6 bases). V shed 1 base and J shed 0 bases, with 16 bases lying between them. CDR1 and CDR2 from the germline V gene are SEHNR and FQNEAQ (reference sequence). The CDR3 sequence is 18 residues long. CDR3 protein: CASSLELGRTASNQPQHF. For the CDR3, the DNA is TGTGCCAGCAGCTTAGAGCTGGGGAGGACAGCTAGCAATCAGCCCCAGCATTTT. The variable domain in full, completed from reference TRBV7-9 and TRBJ1-5, reads DTGVSQNPRHKITKRGQNVTFRCDPISEHNRLYWYRQTLGQGPEFLTYFQNEAQLEKSRLLSDRFSAERPKGSFSTLEIQRTEQGDSAMYLCASSLELGRTASNQPQHFGDGTRLSIL.

There are a few counts of this clone. The V gene is TRBV21-1, the J gene TRBJ2-3; the table calls TRBD2, which could not be checked here. TRBV21-1 is tagged as a pseudogene. The CDR3 runs to 16 residues. CDR3 DNA sequence: TGTGCCAGCAACCAGGGGACTAGCGGGATCGCAGATACGCAGTATTTT. It is translated as CASNQGTSGIADTQYF.

V usage is TRBV2 and J usage is TRBJ2-6; 8 bases fit TRBD1. Unmatched junction bases numbered 6, after V lost 4 bases and J lost 1 base. Germline loops: CDR1 SNHLY, CDR2 FYNNEI. The CDR3 contains 17 residues. Here the CDR3 reads CASSGQGLWSGANVLTF. CDR3 nucleotides: TGTGCCAGCAGTGGACAGGGGTTATGGTCTGGGGCCAACGTCCTGACTTTC.

This chain uses TRBV27 with TRBJ2-1; 13 nucleotides align to TRBD2. CDR1 MNHEY and CDR2 SMNVEV come from the germline V gene (reference sequence). V shed 6 bases and J 9 bases; nucleotides not matched to a gene: 20. The CDR3 length is 19 residues. CDR3 in DNA: TGTGCCAGCAGCGCCCGCCCGGGACTAGCGGGGAGGAGGGAGGGTGAGCAGTTCTTC. Its translation: CASSARPGLAGRREGEQFF.

This clone is medium-sized in the sample. CDR3 residues: CASSPIGQLNSPLHF. CDR3 nucleotides: TGTGCCAGCAGCCCCATCGGTCAGCTAAATTCACCCCTCCACTTT. The chain uses TRBV7-2 and TRBJ1-6; unclear D gene. The CDR3 is 15 residues long. Germline V gene lookup returns CDR1 SGHTA and CDR2 FQGNSA. Trimming cost V 5 bases and J 7 bases, with 15 bases left between them.

The genes are TRBV28 and TRBJ1-2; the D gene is possibly TRBD1 (6 bases). The CDR3 loop spans 12 amino acids. V shed 6 bases and J shed 5 bases, with 10 bases lying between them. Germline loops: CDR1 MDHEN, CDR2 SYDVKM. CDR3 sequence reads: CASSRTVYGYTF. The CDR3 bases are TGTGCCAGCAGCCGGACAGTTTATGGCTACACCTTC.

This clone occurred a few times. The chain has TRBV19 and TRBJ1-5, with unresolved D. The CDR3 is 12 residues long. Trimming pared 6 bases from V and 3 bases from J, leaving 6 bases between. Germline CDR1 reads LNHDA; CDR2 reads SQIVND (reference sequence). The CDR3 sequence: CASRRTNQPQHF. Here the CDR3 DNA reads TGTGCCAGTAGAAGAACCAATCAGCCCCAGCATTTT.

V and J are TRBV6-2 or TRBV6-3 and TRBJ2-7, with 14 nucleotides matching TRBD2. Germline CDR1 and CDR2: MNHEY and SVGEGT. The V gene end was trimmed by 2 bases and the J gene end by 5 bases; junction bases not matched to a gene: 5. The length of the CDR3 is 16 residues. The CDR3 DNA reads as TGTGCCAGCAGTTACGCGGGACTAGCGGGAGACCACGAGCAGTACTTC. Its protein is CASSYAGLAGDHEQYF.

This chain joins TRBV5-6 and TRBJ1-1, with D unclear. The CDR3 is made up of 13 amino acids. V was cut by 4 bases and J by 5 bases, with 12 bases left in between. Germline assignment: CDR1 SGHDT and CDR2 YYEEEE. CDR3 bases: TGTGCCAGCAGCCGGCGGGGAGGGACTGAAGCTTTCTTT. Translating it yields CASSRRGGTEAFF. The whole variable domain, filled in from reference TRBV5-6 and TRBJ1-1, reads DAGVTQSPTHLIKTRGQQVTLRCSPKSGHDTVSWYQQALGQGPQFIFQYYEEEERQRGNFPDRFSGHQFPNYSSELNVNALLLGDSALYLCASSRRGGTEAFFGQGTRLTVV.

The V and J genes are TRBV5-1 and TRBJ2-1, with TRBD2 matching 15 bases. Germline CDR1 reads SGHRS; CDR2 reads YFSETQ. V dropped 3 bases and J dropped 8; count of bases not matched to a gene: 9. This CDR3 region has 17 residues. The CDR3 coding sequence is TGCGCCAGCAGCTCAGGACTAGCGGGAGGGCTGACGGATGAGCAGTTCTTC. It encodes CASSSGLAGGLTDEQFF.

As DNA, the CDR3 is TGTGCCAGCTCGGGACAGGTGGACGGCTACACCTTC. Translating gives CASSGQVDGYTF. The chain uses TRBV6-5 and TRBJ1-2, with 8 nucleotides matching TRBD1. The germline CDR1 and CDR2 sequences are MNHEY and SVGAGI. This CDR3 has 12 amino acids. Trimming at V came to 8 bases and at J to 8 bases, leaving 7 bases not matched to a gene.

This clone has only a few counts. This chain uses TRBV7-9 with TRBJ2-3; weak D call: TRBD2 (7 bases). Trimming pared 2 bases from V and 2 bases from J, leaving 14 bases between. The germline CDR1 and CDR2 sequences are SEHNR and FQNEAQ (reference sequence). CDR3 length: 16 residues. The CDR3 DNA follows: TGTGCCAGCAGCTTACCCACGGGGGGCCACACAGATACGCAGTATTTT. Protein product: CASSLPTGGHTDTQYF.

CDR3 sequence reads: CASSPTFGGDTQYF. CDR3 nucleotides: TGTGCCAGCAGCCCGACCTTTGGGGGAGATACGCAGTATTTT. V is TRBV11-1 and J is TRBJ2-3, with D possibly called TRBD1 or TRBD2 (5 bases each). Germline values: CDR1 SGHAT, CDR2 FQDESV (reference sequence). This CDR3 is 14 amino acids long. The V end lost 5 bases, the J end lost 5 bases, and 14 bases lay between the germline ends.

The chain combines TRBV5-1 with TRBJ1-5; D gene ambiguous. The germline V gene has CDR1 SGHRS and CDR2 YFSETQ. Trimming shortened V by 0 bases and J by 6 bases, and 7 bases separated the two germline ends. The CDR3 sequence is 13 residues long. As DNA, the CDR3 is TGCGCCAGCAGCTTGGGGGCCGGTCAGCCCCAGCATTTT. As protein: CASSLGAGQPQHF. The whole variable domain, remainder taken from reference TRBV5-1 and TRBJ1-5, is KAGVTQTPRYLIKTRGQQVTLSCSPISGHRSVSWYQQTPGQGLQFLFEYFSETQRNKGNFPGRFSGRQFSNSRSEMNVSTLELGDSALYLCASSLGAGQPQHFGDGTRLSIL.

This sequence joins TRBV4-1 and TRBJ1-3; possibly TRBD1 for D (5 bases). V was cut by 3 bases and J by 3 bases, with 18 bases left in between. The germline V gene has CDR1 MGHRA and CDR2 YSYEKL. CDR3 length: 17 amino acids. DNA of the CDR3: TGCGCCAGCAGCCAGGCGGGGAGAGGGGCAGATGGAAACACCATATATTTT. This encodes CASSQAGRGADGNTIYF.

This clone came up once. DNA of the CDR3: TGTGCCAGCAGTGGGAAGACAGGAAGATTCGATCAGCCCCAGCATTTT. This encodes CASSGKTGRFDQPQHF. J is TRBJ1-5 and V is TRBV6-1; D possibly corresponds to TRBD1 (6 bases). Trimming shortened V by 4 bases and J by 5 bases, and 18 bases separated the two germline ends. CDR1 and CDR2 from the germline V gene are MNHNS and SASEGT. There are 16 residues in the CDR3.

The V call is TRBV28, the J call TRBJ1-3; a possible D gene is TRBD1 (5 bases). Germline V gene data show CDR1 as MDHEN and CDR2 as SYDVKM. V was clipped by 5 bases and J by 0 bases, with 8 bases between them. The CDR3 is 14 residues long. Here the CDR3 reads CASSRGYSGNTIYF. The DNA for the CDR3 is TGTGCCAGCAGTCGGGGGTACTCTGGAAACACCATATATTTT.

The chain couples TRBV3-1 (or the pseudogene TRBV3-2) to TRBJ2-1; 8 bases fit TRBD2. CDR1 is LGHDT, CDR2 YNNKEL, per germline (reference sequence). The length of the CDR3 is 15 residues. Trimming took 4 bases from V and 5 from J; bases not matched to a gene: 7. DNA of the CDR3: TGTGCCAGCAGCCCTAAAGGACTAGCCCACAATGAGCAGTTCTTC. Translated, it gives CASSPKGLAHNEQFF.

Judged by abundance, this clone is medium-sized. This chain uses TRBV5-8 with TRBJ1-2; TRBD1 matches at 7 bases. Germline lookup yields CDR1 SGHTS and CDR2 YDEGEE. The length of the CDR3 is 15 residues. J was trimmed by 2 bases and V by 2 bases; bases with no gene match: 6. This CDR3 reads CASSFGTDRNYGYTF. The CDR3 nucleotides are TGTGCCAGCAGCTTCGGGACGGACAGGAACTATGGCTACACCTTC.

DNA of the CDR3: TGTGCCAGCAGCCCGACACAGGGTTCCTACGAGCAGTACTTC. This gives the protein CASSPTQGSYEQYF. The chain recombines TRBV3-1 (or the pseudogene TRBV3-2) with TRBJ2-7; D might be TRBD1 (6 bases). Germline CDR1 and CDR2: LGHDT and YNNKEL (reference sequence). The CDR3 contains 14 residues. Trimming left V 4 bases short and J 1 base short, with 11 bases between.

The chain is built from TRBV20-1 and TRBJ2-1; 10 positions match TRBD2. V shed 3 bases and J 0 bases; nucleotides not matched to a gene: 11. The CDR3 has 18 amino acids. CDR1 and CDR2 (germline): DFQATT, SNEGSKA (reference sequence). This CDR3 reads CSASPASGGRSSYNEQFF. The CDR3 DNA is TGCAGTGCTAGTCCGGCTAGCGGGGGCCGTAGCTCCTACAATGAGCAGTTCTTC.

This clone appeared a few times. The chain is built from TRBV4-2 and TRBJ2-1; D is unresolved. The germline V gene has CDR1 LGHNA and CDR2 YNFKEQ. CDR3 length: 16 residues. V shed 0 bases and J shed 4 bases, with 13 bases lying between them. The CDR3 sequence is CASSQDGQEAYNEQFF. CDR3 nucleotides: TGTGCCAGCAGCCAAGATGGGCAAGAGGCGTACAATGAGCAGTTCTTC.